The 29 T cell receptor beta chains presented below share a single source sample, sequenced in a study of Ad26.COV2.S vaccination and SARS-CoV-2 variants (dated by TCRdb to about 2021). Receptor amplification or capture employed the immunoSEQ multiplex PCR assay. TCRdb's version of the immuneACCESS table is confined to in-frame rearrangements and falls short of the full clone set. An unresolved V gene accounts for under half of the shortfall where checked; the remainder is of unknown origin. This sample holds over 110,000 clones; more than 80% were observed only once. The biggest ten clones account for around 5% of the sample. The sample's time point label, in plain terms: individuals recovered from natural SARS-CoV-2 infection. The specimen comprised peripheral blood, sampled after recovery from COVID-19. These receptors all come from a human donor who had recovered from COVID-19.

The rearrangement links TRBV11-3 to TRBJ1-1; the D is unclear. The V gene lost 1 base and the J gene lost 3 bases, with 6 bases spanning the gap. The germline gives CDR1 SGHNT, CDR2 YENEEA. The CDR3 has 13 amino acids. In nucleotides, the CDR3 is TGTGCCAGCAGCTTAGGCGGAGACACTGAAGCTTTCTTT. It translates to CASSLGGDTEAFF.

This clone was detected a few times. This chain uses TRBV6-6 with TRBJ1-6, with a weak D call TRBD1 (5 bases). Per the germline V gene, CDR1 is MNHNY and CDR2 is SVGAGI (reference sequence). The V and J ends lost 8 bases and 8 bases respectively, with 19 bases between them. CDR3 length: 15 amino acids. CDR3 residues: CASWVGGTADSPLHF. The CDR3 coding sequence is TGTGCCAGCTGGGTGGGGGGAACGGCGGATTCACCCCTCCACTTT.

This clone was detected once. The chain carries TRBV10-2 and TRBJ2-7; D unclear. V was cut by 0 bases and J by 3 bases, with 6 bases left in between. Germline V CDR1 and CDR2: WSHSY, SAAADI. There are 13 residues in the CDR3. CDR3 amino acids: CASSESWGYEQYF. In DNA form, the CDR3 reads TGCGCCAGCAGTGAGTCGTGGGGCTACGAGCAGTACTTC.

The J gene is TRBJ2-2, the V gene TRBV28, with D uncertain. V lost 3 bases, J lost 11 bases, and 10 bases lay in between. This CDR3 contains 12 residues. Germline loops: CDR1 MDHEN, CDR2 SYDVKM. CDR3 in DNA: TGTGCCAGCAGTTTGGACGGCCCCGAGCTGTTTTTT. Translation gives CASSLDGPELFF.

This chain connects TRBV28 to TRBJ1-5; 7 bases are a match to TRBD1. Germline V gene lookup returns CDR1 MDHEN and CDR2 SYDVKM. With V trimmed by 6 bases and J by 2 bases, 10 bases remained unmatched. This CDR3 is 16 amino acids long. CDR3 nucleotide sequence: TGTGCCAGCAGGGGCGAGGGGGCGCGAGGCAATCAGCCCCAGCATTTT. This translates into CASRGEGARGNQPQHF.

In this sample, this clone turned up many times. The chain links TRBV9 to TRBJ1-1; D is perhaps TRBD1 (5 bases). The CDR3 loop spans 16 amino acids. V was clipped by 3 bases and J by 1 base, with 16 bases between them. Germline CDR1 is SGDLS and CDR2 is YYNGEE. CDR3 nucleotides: TGTGCCAGCAGCGAGGGGCTTCGAGGCGCGAACACTGAAGCTTTCTTT. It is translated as CASSEGLRGANTEAFF.

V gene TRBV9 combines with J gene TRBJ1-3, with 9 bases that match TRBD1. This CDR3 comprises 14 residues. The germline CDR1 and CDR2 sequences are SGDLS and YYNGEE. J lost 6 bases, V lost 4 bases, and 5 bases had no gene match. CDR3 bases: TGTGCCAGCAGCCGGACAGGGGTTTTAAACACCATATATTTT. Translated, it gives CASSRTGVLNTIYF.

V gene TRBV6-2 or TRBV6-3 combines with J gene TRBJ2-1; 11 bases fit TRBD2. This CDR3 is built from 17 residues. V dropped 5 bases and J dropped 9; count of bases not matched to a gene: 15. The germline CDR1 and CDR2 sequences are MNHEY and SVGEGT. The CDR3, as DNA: TGTGCCAGCAGTCCGTACCCGGTAGCGGGGGGGCCGGTTGAGCAGTTCTTC. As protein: CASSPYPVAGGPVEQFF.

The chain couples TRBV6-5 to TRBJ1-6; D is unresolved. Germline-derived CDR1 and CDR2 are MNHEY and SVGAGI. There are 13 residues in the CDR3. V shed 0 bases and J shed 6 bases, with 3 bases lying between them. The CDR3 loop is CASSYSTNSPLHF. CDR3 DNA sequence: TGTGCCAGCAGTTACTCGACTAATTCACCCCTCCACTTT.

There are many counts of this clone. Written as DNA, the CDR3 is TGTGCCAGCAGACTACAGGGGGTCCAGCCCCAGCATTTT. It yields the protein CASRLQGVQPQHF. This chain joins TRBV28 and TRBJ1-5; 8 nucleotides agree with TRBD1. The CDR3 runs to 13 residues. Looked up from germline, CDR1 is MDHEN and CDR2 is SYDVKM. J lost 7 bases, V lost 6 bases, and 5 bases had no gene match.

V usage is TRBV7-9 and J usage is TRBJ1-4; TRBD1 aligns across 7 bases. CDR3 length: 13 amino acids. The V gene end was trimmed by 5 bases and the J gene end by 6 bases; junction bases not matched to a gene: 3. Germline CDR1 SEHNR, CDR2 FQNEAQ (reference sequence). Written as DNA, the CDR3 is TGTGCCAGCAGCGAAGGGGGCGATGAAAAACTGTTTTTT. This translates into CASSEGGDEKLFF.

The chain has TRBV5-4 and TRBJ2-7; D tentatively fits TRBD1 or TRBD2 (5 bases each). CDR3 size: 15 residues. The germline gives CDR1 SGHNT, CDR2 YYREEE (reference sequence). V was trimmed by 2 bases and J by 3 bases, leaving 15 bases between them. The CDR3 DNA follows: TGTGCCAGCAGCTTAAACCGGGACCCCCTCTACGAGCAGTACTTC. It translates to CASSLNRDPLYEQYF.

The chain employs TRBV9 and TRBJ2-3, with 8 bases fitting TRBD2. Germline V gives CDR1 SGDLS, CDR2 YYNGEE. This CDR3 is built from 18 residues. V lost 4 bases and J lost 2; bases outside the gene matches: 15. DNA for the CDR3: TGTGCCAGCAGCTCAGAGGCCCAGCGGGGGACACTCACAGATACGCAGTATTTT. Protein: CASSSEAQRGTLTDTQYF.

The CDR3 is CSASSAEKRDEKLFF. The DNA for the CDR3 is TGCAGTGCTAGTAGTGCGGAGAAAAGGGATGAAAAACTGTTTTTT. The V and J genes are TRBV20-1 and TRBJ1-4, with D uncertain. The ends were cut back, 3 bases at V and 6 bases at J, with 17 bases in the middle. The CDR3 loop spans 15 amino acids. The germline V gene has CDR1 DFQATT and CDR2 SNEGSKA (reference sequence).

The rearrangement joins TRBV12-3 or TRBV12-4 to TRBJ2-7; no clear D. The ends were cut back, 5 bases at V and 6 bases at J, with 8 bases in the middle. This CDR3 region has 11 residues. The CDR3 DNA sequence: TGTGCCAGCAGTATTGAGACCGAGCAGTACTTC. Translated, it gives CASSIETEQYF.

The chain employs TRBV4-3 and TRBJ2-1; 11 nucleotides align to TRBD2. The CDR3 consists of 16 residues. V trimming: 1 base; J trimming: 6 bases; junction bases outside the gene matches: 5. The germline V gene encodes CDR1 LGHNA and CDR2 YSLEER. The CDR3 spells CASSQAGLAGFNEQFF. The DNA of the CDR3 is TGCGCCAGCAGCCAAGCCGGACTAGCGGGTTTCAATGAGCAGTTCTTC.

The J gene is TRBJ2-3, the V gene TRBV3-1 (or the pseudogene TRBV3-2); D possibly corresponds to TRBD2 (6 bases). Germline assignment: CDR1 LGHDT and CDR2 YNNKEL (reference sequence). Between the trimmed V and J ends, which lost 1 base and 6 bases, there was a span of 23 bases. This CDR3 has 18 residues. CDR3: CASSQVDVSTGVWDTQYF. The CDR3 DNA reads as TGTGCCAGCAGCCAAGTGGACGTCTCAACGGGGGTTTGGGATACGCAGTATTTT.

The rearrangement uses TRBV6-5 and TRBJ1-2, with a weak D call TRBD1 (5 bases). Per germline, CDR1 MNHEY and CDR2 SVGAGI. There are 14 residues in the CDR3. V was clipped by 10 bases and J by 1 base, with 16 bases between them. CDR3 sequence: CATTRDGLNYGYTF. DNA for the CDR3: TGTGCCACCACCCGGGACGGCCTTAACTATGGCTACACCTTC.

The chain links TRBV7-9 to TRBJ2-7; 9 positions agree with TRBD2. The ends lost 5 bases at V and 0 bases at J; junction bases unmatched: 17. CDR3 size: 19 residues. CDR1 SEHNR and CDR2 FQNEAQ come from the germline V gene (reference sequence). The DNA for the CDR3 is TGTGCCAGCAGCGCGGGGGGGACGGTGACTAGCTGGAGCTCCTACGAGCAGTACTTC. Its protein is CASSAGGTVTSWSSYEQYF.

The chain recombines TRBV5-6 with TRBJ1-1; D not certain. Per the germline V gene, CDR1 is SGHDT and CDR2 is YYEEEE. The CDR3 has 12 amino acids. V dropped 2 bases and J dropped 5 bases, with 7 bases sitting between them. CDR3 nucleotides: TGTGCCAGCAGCTTCCTGAGGACTGAAGCTTTCTTT. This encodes CASSFLRTEAFF.

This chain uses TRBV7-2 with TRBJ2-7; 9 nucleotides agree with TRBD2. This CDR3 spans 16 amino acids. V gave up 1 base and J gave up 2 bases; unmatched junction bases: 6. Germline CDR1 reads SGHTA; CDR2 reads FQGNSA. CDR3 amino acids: CASSLGSAGGPYEQYF. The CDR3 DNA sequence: TGTGCCAGCAGCTTAGGCTCGGCGGGGGGGCCCTACGAGCAGTACTTC.

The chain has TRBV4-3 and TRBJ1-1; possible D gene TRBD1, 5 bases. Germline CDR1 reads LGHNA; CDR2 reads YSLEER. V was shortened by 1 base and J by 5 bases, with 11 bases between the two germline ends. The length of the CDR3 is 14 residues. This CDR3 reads CASSQVRGGTEAFF. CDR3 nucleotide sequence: TGCGCCAGCAGCCAAGTTAGGGGAGGAACTGAAGCTTTCTTT.

The CDR3 reads CAIRRGRPYTDTQYF. The CDR3 DNA follows: TGTGCCATCAGGAGGGGGCGGCCTTACACAGATACGCAGTATTTT. This rearrangement joins TRBV21-1 to TRBJ2-3; the listed D gene, TRBD1, was not tested against the DNA. TRBV21-1 is listed as a pseudogene. This CDR3 has 15 residues.

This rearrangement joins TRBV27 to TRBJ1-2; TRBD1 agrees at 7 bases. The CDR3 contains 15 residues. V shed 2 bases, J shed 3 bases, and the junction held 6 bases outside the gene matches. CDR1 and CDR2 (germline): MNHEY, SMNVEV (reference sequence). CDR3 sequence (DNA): TGTGCCAGCAGTTTAAGGACAGGCAGACACTATGGCTACACCTTC. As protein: CASSLRTGRHYGYTF.

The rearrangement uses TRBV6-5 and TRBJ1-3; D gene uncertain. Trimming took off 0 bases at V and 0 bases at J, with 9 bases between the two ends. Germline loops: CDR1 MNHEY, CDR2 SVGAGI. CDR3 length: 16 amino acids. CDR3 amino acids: CASSYSIQSSGNTIYF. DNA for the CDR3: TGTGCCAGCAGTTACTCGATACAGAGCTCTGGAAACACCATATATTTT.

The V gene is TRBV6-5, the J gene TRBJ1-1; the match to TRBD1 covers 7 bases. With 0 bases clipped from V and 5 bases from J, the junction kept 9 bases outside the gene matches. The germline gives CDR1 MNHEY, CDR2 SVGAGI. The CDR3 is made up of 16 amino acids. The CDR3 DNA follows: TGTGCCAGCAGTTACTCGAAGGGGGCGGTTGTAACTGAAGCTTTCTTT. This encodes CASSYSKGAVVTEAFF.

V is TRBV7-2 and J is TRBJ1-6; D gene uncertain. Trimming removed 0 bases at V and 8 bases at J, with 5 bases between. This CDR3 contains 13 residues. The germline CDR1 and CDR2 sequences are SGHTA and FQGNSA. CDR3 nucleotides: TGTGCCAGCAGCTTAGCGCAAGATTCACCCCTCCACTTT. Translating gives CASSLAQDSPLHF.

The CDR3 loop is CASSPSGTGDTQYF. In nucleotides, the CDR3 is TGTGCCAGCTCACCCAGCGGGACGGGAGATACGCAGTATTTT. The chain combines TRBV18 with TRBJ2-3, with TRBD2 identical over 7 bases. The CDR3 contains 14 residues. The V segment lost 3 bases and the J segment 5 bases; nucleotides outside the gene matches: 5. Germline CDR1 is KGHSH and CDR2 is LQKENI.

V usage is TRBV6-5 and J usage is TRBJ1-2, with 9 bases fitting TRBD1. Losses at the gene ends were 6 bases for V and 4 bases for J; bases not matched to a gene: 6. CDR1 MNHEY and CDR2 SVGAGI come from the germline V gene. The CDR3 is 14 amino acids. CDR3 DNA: TGTGCCAGCAGACTCCCGGGACAGGGCTATGGCTACACCTTC. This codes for CASRLPGQGYGYTF.